The rows below give T cell receptor beta chains drawn from one sample of a study of glioma-infiltrating T cells after dendritic cell vaccination. Only in-frame clones appear in the TCRdb table, and some are missing; sequencing was by immunoSEQ multiplex PCR. The table shows over 80,000 clones, with 70% to 90% occurring only once. The sequencing used blood, collected before dendritic cell vaccination. Source of these receptors: a human donor with glioblastoma. Both conserved end residues are trimmed from each CDR3.

v_gene | CDR3aa
TRBV19 | ASSIAGTGGTEAF
TRBV5-1 | ASSLSAGAGQPQH
TRBV4-2 | ASSPGLGLAKNIQY
TRBV30 | AWRTTGDGPQH
TRBV6-1 | ASQGTINTGELF
TRBV9 | ASSVGLAGAPDTQY
TRBV7-6 | ASSLAGQGAYEQY
TRBV6-1 | ASSVEYQETQY
TRBV5-1 | ASSLVGLRGEKLF
TRBV29-1 | SVVGQGLYEQY
TRBV6-6 | ASRDQGIGTDTQY
TRBV5-8 | ASSRERDTLGPQH
TRBV6-1 | ASSEAQREEQY
TRBV6-6 | ASSSAGSQPQH
TRBV5-1 | ASSLAVGDYGYT
TRBV25-1 | ASRRPSAGGDNEQF
TRBV13 | ASSPTGTTGDTQY
TRBV30 | AWSSGDITDTQY
TRBV1 | TSSQVRQGLSTGELF
TRBV6-6 | ASSYSKDSTYEQY
TRBV10-3 | AISAVAGVANEQY
TRBV6-5 | ASSSQVIRVNTEAF
TRBV5-1 | ASRGTSGGETQY
TRBV5-1 | ASSFSTDTQY
TRBV2 | ASKLQETQY
TRBV18 | ASSPGSEYGTEAF
TRBV30 | AWSVREAGTIY